Listed here is a single TCR beta chain. Its matching antigen is unknown. The record originates from a study of regulatory and conventional T cells in RAG deficiency. The CDR3 extends over 14 amino acids. Germline V gene sequence: CDR1 MNHEY, CDR2 SVGAGI. V shed 5 bases and J shed 0 bases, with 11 bases lying between them. The table came from immunoSEQ multiplex PCR; TCRdb's copy has only in-frame clones and leaves some out. Counted here are more than 40,000 clones, about 87% occurring once; the ten biggest clones make up approximately 0.51%. Genomic DNA came from blood conventional CD4+ T cells gated CD25-low CD127-high. Regarding the study as a whole: In Omenn syndrome, Treg and Tconv repertoires overlapped >90%.

The sample also formed part of further work on regulatory T cells. From that second work: The primer mix had 52 TRBV and 13 TRBJ primers.

This chain joins TRBV6-5 and TRBJ2-7; D is undetermined. Input material: CD4+ effector T cells sorted from blood. The sequence was collected from a human donor in good health. CDR3 DNA sequence: TGTGCCAGCAGTGAGTTTCAGAGCTCCTACGAGCAGTACTTC. Translated: CASSEFQSSYEQYF.